These T cell receptor beta chains were read from a single sample in a study of human T cells and chemical hapten exposure. TCRdb redid the calling of the RACE reads with MiXCR, one entry per CDR3 protein. The sample holds 150,000 to 200,000 distinct CDR3 sequences, roughly 30% seen once. The starting material was whole blood, obtained in connection with sensitization to the hapten diphenylcyclopropenone (DPC). These receptors were taken from a woman aged 25-40 years with alopecia areata. Some clones in this sample may be carry-over from other donors' samples. CDR3s include the opening cysteine and the closing phenylalanine or tryptophan. D genes are given only for firm matches. Clone size, where shown, is once, few, many, or a class for clones that have expanded.

TRBJ1-2 TRBV4-2 . . CASSQEAGRANYGYTF TGTGCCAGCAGCCAAGAAGCGGGACGGGCTAACTATGGCTACACCTTC
TRBJ1-2 TRBV4-1 . . CASSQDRTGAVYGYTF TGCGCCAGCAGCCAAGATCGTACAGGCGCCGTCTATGGCTACACCTTC
TRBJ1-3 TRBV13 . few CASSQTLRASGNTIYF TGTGCCAGCAGCCAGACGCTGAGGGCCTCTGGAAACACCATATATTTT
TRBJ2-7 TRBV27 TRBD2 . CASSPPGLESYEQYF TGTGCCAGCAGCCCTCCGGGACTAGAATCCTACGAGCAGTACTTC
TRBJ1-6 TRBV7-2 . few CASSTGTMYNSPLHF TGTGCCAGCAGTACCGGGACAATGTATAATTCACCCCTCCACTTT
TRBJ2-7 TRBV5-1 . . CASSLGPSSHYEQYF TGCGCCAGCAGCTTGGGTCCGTCATCTCACTACGAGCAGTACTTC
TRBJ1-1 TRBV12-2 . few CASRSRDSRNTEAFF TGTGCAAGTCGCTCACGGGACAGTCGTAACACTGAAGCTTTCTTT
TRBJ2-7 TRBV28 . few CASSFLRTPDYEQYF TGTGCCAGCAGTTTCCTCAGGACTCCAGACTACGAGCAGTACTTC
TRBJ1-5 TRBV6-1 . . CASSVLLQGTQPQHF TGTGCCAGCAGTGTTTTACTCCAGGGAACTCAGCCCCAGCATTTT
TRBJ2-5 TRBV28 . few CASSSRGTQYF TGTGCCAGCAGTTCGCGGGGGACCCAGTACTTC
TRBJ1-5 TRBV6-2/TRBV6-3 TRBD1 few CASSYSWSRGYQPQHF TGTGCCAGCAGTTACTCATGGAGCAGGGGGTATCAGCCCCAGCATTTT
TRBJ2-7 TRBV28 TRBD1 few CASSSGQHYEQYF TGTGCCAGCAGCTCGGGACAGCACTACGAGCAGTACTTC
TRBJ2-7 TRBV6-2/TRBV6-3 . few CASSSQARGLYEQYF TGTGCCAGCAGTTCACAAGCCCGGGGCCTCTACGAGCAGTACTTC
TRBJ1-1 TRBV10-1 . . CASSPLGRTEAFF TGCGCCAGCAGTCCCTTAGGGCGAACTGAAGCTTTCTTT
TRBJ2-2 TRBV2 . . CASTAGSNTGELFF TGTGCCAGCACCGCGGGTTCTAACACCGGGGAGCTGTTTTTT
TRBJ1-1 TRBV18 . . CASSPERTERYTEAFF TGTGCCAGCTCACCGGAGAGGACAGAGAGATACACTGAAGCTTTCTTT
TRBJ2-1 TRBV11-2 TRBD1 few CASRVTGTDNEQFF TGTGCCAGCAGAGTGACCGGGACAGACAATGAGCAGTTCTTC
TRBJ1-5 TRBV18 . few CASSPLSNQPQHF TGTGCCAGCTCACCCCTCAGCAATCAGCCCCAGCATTTT
TRBJ2-7 TRBV24-1 TRBD1 once CATSESGTGISYEQYF TGTGCCACCAGTGAGTCCGGGACAGGGATCTCCTACGAGCAGTACTTC
TRBJ2-3 TRBV20-1 . few CSARPGPRGRSDTQYF TGCAGTGCTAGACCCGGCCCACGGGGCAGGTCAGATACGCAGTATTTT
TRBJ1-2 TRBV7-2 . few CASSAGTHGYTF TGTGCCAGCAGCGCCGGGACACATGGCTACACCTTC
TRBJ2-2 TRBV29-1 . few CSVRGVGQANTGELFF TGCAGCGTGAGAGGGGTTGGGCAGGCGAACACCGGGGAGCTGTTTTTT
TRBJ2-7 TRBV7-2 . few CASSPGTYLYEQYF TGTGCCAGCAGCCCGGGGACATATCTTTACGAGCAGTACTTC
TRBJ1-2 TRBV10-3 . . CAISAQGGTAYGYTF TGTGCCATCAGCGCTCAAGGGGGTACCGCCTATGGCTACACCTTC
TRBJ1-5 TRBV7-6 TRBD1 . CASSLPPADRALVSNQPQHF TGTGCCAGCAGCTTACCCCCCGCGGACAGGGCGTTGGTTAGCAATCAGCCCCAGCATTTT
TRBJ2-6 TRBV10-3 TRBD1 . CAISAGPGQGSSGANVLTF TGTGCCATCAGTGCAGGACCGGGACAGGGGTCCTCTGGGGCCAACGTCCTGACTTTC
TRBJ2-3 TRBV28 TRBD2 few CASSASHPSGGTDTQYF TGTGCCAGCAGTGCATCCCACCCTAGCGGGGGAACAGATACGCAGTATTTT
TRBJ1-2 TRBV9 . few CASSVDRANYGYTF TGTGCCAGCAGCGTCGACAGAGCTAACTATGGCTACACCTTC
TRBJ2-1 TRBV14 TRBD2 . CASSDLGLAAYNEQFF TGTGCCAGCAGTGACTTGGGACTAGCGGCGTACAATGAGCAGTTCTTC
TRBJ1-2 TRBV21-1 . . CASSETGGAEGYTF TGTGCCAGCAGCGAAACAGGGGGCGCAGAGGGCTACACCTTC
TRBJ2-5 TRBV5-1 TRBD1 . CASSLPTGTALETQYF TGCGCCAGCAGCCTACCCACCGGGACAGCGCTAGAGACCCAGTACTTC
TRBJ2-2 TRBV7-4 . . CASSTGTGSNTGELFF TGTGCCAGCAGCACGGGGACGGGCTCGAACACCGGGGAGCTGTTTTTT
TRBJ1-5 TRBV5-4 . once CASSYYRGPGSTEQPQHF TGTGCCAGCAGCTACTACCGGGGTCCAGGGTCGACAGAGCAGCCCCAGCATTTT
TRBJ2-2 TRBV7-9 . . CASSSPGGIGGGELFF TGTGCCAGCAGCTCTCCCGGCGGTATAGGTGGCGGGGAGCTGTTTTTT
TRBJ2-2 TRBV9 TRBD1 few CASSGGQSTGELFF TGTGCCAGCAGCGGGGGACAGTCCACCGGGGAGCTGTTTTTT
TRBJ2-5 TRBV7-2 . once CASSPDYAVTQYF TGTGCCAGCAGCCCGGACTACGCGGTGACCCAGTACTTC
TRBJ2-2 TRBV12-3/TRBV12-4 . . CASSLGYTGELFF TGTGCCAGCAGTTTAGGGTACACCGGGGAGCTGTTTTTT
TRBJ2-7 TRBV11-2 . . CASSLVDTVSYEQYF TGTGCCAGCAGCTTAGTCGATACAGTATCCTACGAGCAGTACTTC
TRBJ2-7 TRBV28 TRBD2 . CASSQLAGDSYEQYF TGTGCCAGCAGTCAACTAGCGGGAGACTCCTACGAGCAGTACTTC
TRBJ2-1 TRBV19 TRBD2 few CASSSQGLAGVHEQFF TGTGCCAGTAGTTCCCAGGGACTAGCGGGAGTCCATGAGCAGTTCTTC
TRBJ2-1 TRBV27 . few CASSLIGGSSYNEQFF TGTGCCAGCAGTTTAATTGGGGGAAGCTCCTACAATGAGCAGTTCTTC
TRBJ2-3 TRBV11-3 . . CASNLNRGNTDTQYF TGTGCCAGCAACCTAAACCGGGGGAACACAGATACGCAGTATTTT
TRBJ1-2 TRBV28 . few CASSYPRGLLYGYTF TGTGCCAGCAGTTACCCCAGAGGTCTCCTATATGGCTACACCTTC
TRBJ1-2 TRBV7-3 TRBD1 . CASSPQGGDYGYTF TGTGCCAGCAGCCCTCAGGGGGGCGACTATGGCTACACCTTC
TRBJ1-4 TRBV28 . . CASSFGGRGGVEKLFF TGTGCCAGCAGTTTCGGCGGACGGGGTGGAGTGGAAAAACTGTTTTTT
TRBJ1-2 TRBV28 . few CASSLSSPGYNYGYTF TGTGCCAGCAGTTTAAGCTCCCCGGGCTATAACTATGGCTACACCTTC
TRBJ1-2 TRBV5-5 . . CASSLDGQPSTNYGYTF TGTGCCAGCAGCTTGGACGGACAACCGAGTACTAACTATGGCTACACCTTC
TRBJ1-6 TRBV5-1 . . CASSWKGNSPLHF TGCGCCAGCAGCTGGAAGGGGAATTCACCCCTCCACTTT
TRBJ2-7 TRBV29-1 TRBD1 . CSVEFPGGLLAWEQYF TGCAGCGTTGAATTCCCAGGGGGCTTACTTGCTTGGGAGCAGTACTTC